Following are 20 T cell receptor beta chains from one sample sequenced in a study of CD4 and CD8 cells across lung adenocarcinoma regions. TCRdb itself ran the PCR reads through MiXCR, one entry per CDR3 protein. The sample yields 16,000 or so distinct CDR3 sequences, approximately 50% seen once. Sequencing was carried out using CD8+ T cells from the center of a lung tumor. The origin of the receptors is a female donor with lung adenocarcinoma. The CD4 and CD8 labels of this study may be unreliable.

The CDR3 nucleotides read TGTGCCCGCACCGCGGGGCCGTTTGCCAAAAACACGCAGTACTTC. It is translated as CARTAGPFAKNTQYF. The rearrangement links TRBV7-2 to TRBJ2-4; weak D call: TRBD2 (6 bases). V gave up 11 bases and J gave up 13 bases, with 30 bases separating them. This CDR3 has 15 amino acids. CDR1 is SGHTA, CDR2 FQGNSA, per germline.

This clonotype was seen a few times. The chain couples TRBV6-1 to TRBJ2-3; 12 bases agree with TRBD1. V shed 1 base and J 10 bases; nucleotides not matched to a gene: 12. This CDR3 is built from 17 residues. Germline values: CDR1 MNHNS, CDR2 SASEGT. The CDR3 here is CASSEVRGTGGLTAQYF. In DNA, the CDR3 is TGTGCCAGCAGTGAAGTTCGAGGGACAGGGGGCCTCACGGCGCAGTATTTT.

There are a few counts of this clonotype. V usage is TRBV2 and J usage is TRBJ1-4; D gene unclear. The CDR3 is 14 amino acids. Germline V gene sequence: CDR1 SNHLY, CDR2 FYNNEI. V gave up 2 bases and J gave up 7 bases, with 11 bases separating them. CDR3 sequence reads: CASSERRSPEKLFF. CDR3 bases: TGTGCCAGCAGTGAAAGGAGATCTCCTGAAAAACTGTTTTTT.

The chain uses TRBV6-1 and TRBJ2-3, with D perhaps matching TRBD2 (7 bases). Germline CDR1 reads MNHNS; CDR2 reads SASEGT. V gave up 1 base and J gave up 5 bases, with 13 bases separating them. The CDR3 consists of 15 residues. CDR3 in DNA: TGTGCCAGCAGTGAAGGGCCGGGGGGCAAAGATACGCAGTATTTT. It translates to CASSEGPGGKDTQYF.

A note on this clonotype: A junction end diverges from the germline sequence, so it may reflect a read error. In DNA, the CDR3 is TGTGCCAGCACGTTGGGCGGGGCCACAAACACGCAGTACTTT. The encoded protein is CASTLGGATNTQYF. The chain recombines TRBV27 with TRBJ2-3, with TRBD2 as a possible D gene (6 bases). Germline assignment: CDR1 MNHEY and CDR2 SMNVEV (reference sequence). This CDR3 region has 14 residues.

This clonotype was recorded at least ten times. J is TRBJ1-1 and V is TRBV6-1; D perhaps matches TRBD1 (6 bases). Trimming pared 4 bases from V and 9 bases from J, leaving 12 bases between. The CDR3 sequence is 12 residues long. CDR1 and CDR2 (germline): MNHNS, SASEGT. CDR3 residues: CASSGRGTKAFF. The DNA of the CDR3 is TGTGCCAGCAGTGGCAGGGGAACTAAAGCTTTCTTT.

This clonotype showed up many times. The chain has TRBV6-1 and TRBJ1-2; D not certain. The germline V gene encodes CDR1 MNHNS and CDR2 SASEGT. Trimming stripped 0 bases from V and 3 bases from J, with 8 bases between. CDR3 length: 14 residues. The CDR3 here is CASSEAYDYYGYTF. The DNA of the CDR3 is TGTGCCAGCAGTGAAGCGTACGACTACTATGGCTACACCTTC.

This clonotype was found a few times. The V gene is TRBV6-1, the J gene TRBJ1-1; maybe TRBD1 (5 bases). This CDR3 has 13 residues. Germline-derived CDR1 and CDR2 are MNHNS and SASEGT. Trimming stripped 7 bases from V and 1 base from J, with 10 bases between. CDR3 protein: CASTGGPNTEAFF. The CDR3 nucleotides are TGTGCCAGCACGGGGGGACCGAACACTGAAGCTTTCTTT.

This clonotype was counted only a few times. The chain employs TRBV27 and TRBJ2-1, with TRBD1 identical over 7 bases. The assigned J gene may be wrong: the sequence end matches TRBJ2-7 better. The CDR3 contains 13 residues. Germline V lookup: CDR1 MNHEY, CDR2 SMNVEV (reference sequence). Written as DNA, the CDR3 is TGTGCCAGCAGTTGGACAGGCCGGGGCGAGCAGTACTTC. Amino acids: CASSWTGRGEQYF.

A remark on this clonotype: At one of its ends the junction is not consistent with the germline gene, which may arise from a read error. J is TRBJ2-3 and V is TRBV6-1; possibly TRBD1 or TRBD2 for D (5 bases each). The DNA end is more similar to TRBJ2-4, so the J call may be wrong. CDR1 is MNHNS, CDR2 SASEGT, per germline. The CDR3 consists of 15 residues. CDR3 residues: CGSGSGLRARNTQYF. CDR3 sequence (DNA): TGTGGCAGCGGCTCGGGGCTGAGAGCCAGAAACACTCAGTACTTC.

Points on this clonotype: A much larger clone is a single base away; this may be a read error. The chain uses TRBV6-1 and TRBJ2-5, with TRBD2 identical over 7 bases. CDR1 MNHNS and CDR2 SASEGT come from the germline V gene. The ends lost 4 bases at V and 5 bases at J; junction bases unmatched: 10. The CDR3 is 15 residues long. DNA of the CDR3: TGTGCCAGCAGTGGGGGGGGGGGGGGGGGGGAGACCCAGTACTTC. It specifies CASSGGGGGGETQYF.

The chain combines TRBV7-2 with TRBJ1-2; D not resolved. The CDR3 runs to 13 residues. The V gene's germline CDR1 is SGHTA and CDR2 FQGNSA. V lost 4 bases and J lost 9, with 15 bases in between. CDR3 in amino acids: CASSSSPGGSYTF. The DNA for the CDR3 is TGTGCCAGCAGCTCCTCCCCCGGCGGGAGCTACACCTTC.

The chain employs TRBV6-5 and TRBJ2-5, with D possibly TRBD2 on 6 matching bases. The CDR3 is 16 amino acids. CDR1 and CDR2 (germline): MNHEY, SVGAGI. V shed 7 bases and J shed 5 bases, with 23 bases lying between them. This CDR3 is CASTYLSRAGKETQYF. CDR3 nucleotide sequence: TGTGCCAGCACTTATTTATCCCGGGCGGGAAAGGAGACCCAGTACTTC.

The sample holds many counts of this clonotype. This chain links TRBV5-1 with TRBJ2-5; 8 bases align to TRBD1. V lost 1 base, J lost 8 bases, and 7 bases stayed unmatched. Germline lookup yields CDR1 SGHRS and CDR2 YFSETQ. This CDR3 comprises 14 residues. The CDR3 DNA reads as TGCGCCAGCAGCTTGACACAGGGGGTGAGCACCCAGTACTTC. Translated: CASSLTQGVSTQYF.

A remark on this clonotype: The germline gene is not matched at one end of the junction; a read error may be the cause. This rearrangement joins TRBV10-3 to TRBJ2-5; D possibly corresponds to TRBD2 (5 bases). The CDR3 contains 14 residues. Germline loops: CDR1 ENHRY, CDR2 SYGVKD. The CDR3 protein is CAGSEGRLPETQYF. The CDR3 DNA is TGTGCGGGGAGCGAGGGCCGACTCCCAGAGACCCAGTACTTT.

This clonotype showed up many times. The chain links TRBV4-1 to TRBJ2-3; D may match TRBD1 or TRBD2 (6 bases each). CDR3 length: 16 amino acids. From germline, CDR1 is MGHRA and CDR2 YSYEKL. V was cut by 1 base and J by 2 bases, with 13 bases left in between. The CDR3 nucleotides are TGCGCCAGCAGCCAAGGGGGGCGGGGAAACACAGATACGCAGTATTTT. Translating gives CASSQGGRGNTDTQYF.

As regards this clonotype: An end of the junction does not agree with germline; a read error may underlie this. The chain is built from TRBV6-5 and TRBJ2-1, with TRBD2 as a possible D gene (5 bases). Germline values: CDR1 MNHEY, CDR2 SVGAGI. CDR3 length: 15 residues. As DNA, the CDR3 is TGTGCCCGCAGATTCTCGGGTGTGAGCGGCGATGCGCAGTTCTTC. It specifies CARRFSGVSGDAQFF.

This clonotype is a singleton in its sample. The chain joins TRBV30 to TRBJ2-5, with 7 bases matching TRBD1. Near its end, the DNA agrees better with TRBJ2-7, so the J call may be wrong. Germline-derived CDR1 and CDR2 are GTSNPN and SVGIG (reference sequence). CDR3 length: 15 residues. CDR3 in amino acids: CAWNSNWDRAYEQYF. The CDR3 DNA reads TGTGCCTGGAACTCAAACTGGGACAGAGCCTACGAGCAGTACTTC.

This rearrangement joins TRBV7-6 to TRBJ2-1; TRBD2 aligns across 7 bases. The DNA matches TRBJ2-5 better at its end, which makes the J call doubtful. CDR3 length equals 14 residues. Germline CDR1 SGHVS, CDR2 FNYEAQ. CDR3 coding DNA: TGTGCCAGCAGCCTCGGGACTACCCAAGAGACCCAGTACTTC. Its protein is CASSLGTTQETQYF.

This clonotype was detected once. The V call is TRBV6-1, the J call TRBJ2-2; the match to TRBD1 covers 7 bases. The CDR3 is made up of 14 amino acids. J was trimmed by 16 bases and V by 1 base; bases with no gene match: 12. The germline gives CDR1 MNHNS, CDR2 SASEGT. Here the CDR3 DNA reads TGTGCCAGCAGTGAAGGGACGGGGACAGATAAGCAGTTTTTT. This gives the protein CASSEGTGTDKQFF.